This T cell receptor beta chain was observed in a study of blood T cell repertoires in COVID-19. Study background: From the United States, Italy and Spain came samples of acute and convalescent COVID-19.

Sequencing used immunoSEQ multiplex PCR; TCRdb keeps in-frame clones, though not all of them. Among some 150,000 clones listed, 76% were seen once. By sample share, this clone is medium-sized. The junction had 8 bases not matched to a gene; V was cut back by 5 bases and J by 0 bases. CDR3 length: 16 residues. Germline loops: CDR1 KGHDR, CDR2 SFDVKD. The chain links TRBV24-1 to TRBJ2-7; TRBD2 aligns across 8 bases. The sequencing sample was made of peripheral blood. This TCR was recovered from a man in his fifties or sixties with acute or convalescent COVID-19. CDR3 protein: CATSVERGRPSYEQYF. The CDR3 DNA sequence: TGTGCCACCAGTGTCGAGCGCGGGAGGCCCTCCTACGAGCAGTACTTC.